This T cell receptor (beta chain) came from a study of blood T cell repertoires in COVID-19. Study at large: The samples span acute and convalescent COVID-19 from the United States, Italy and Spain.

This study enrolled people aged roughly 18 to 89 from about two dozen US geographic areas. CDR1 and CDR2 from the germline V gene are ENHRY and SYGVKD. V lost 7 bases and J 0 bases, leaving 10 bases between the germline ends. The CDR3 is 13 residues long. Per the original methods: Amplification of reference gene primers was used by the study to estimate nucleated cell counts. Generated by immunoSEQ multiplex PCR, the TCRdb table keeps only in-frame clones and is missing some. The DNA gave D and trimming, while V, J and clone size come from that table. Among some 300,000 clones listed, roughly 90% were seen once.

Sequences were obtained from PBMCs or T cells enriched from blood (not recorded which). The rearrangement joins TRBV10-3 to TRBJ2-7; TRBD1 might be the D (6 bases). The source is a woman in her twenties or thirties who had been exposed to COVID-19. The DNA of the CDR3 is TGTGCCATCACAGGGGCGGACTCCTACGAGCAGTACTTC. Residues: CAITGADSYEQYF.